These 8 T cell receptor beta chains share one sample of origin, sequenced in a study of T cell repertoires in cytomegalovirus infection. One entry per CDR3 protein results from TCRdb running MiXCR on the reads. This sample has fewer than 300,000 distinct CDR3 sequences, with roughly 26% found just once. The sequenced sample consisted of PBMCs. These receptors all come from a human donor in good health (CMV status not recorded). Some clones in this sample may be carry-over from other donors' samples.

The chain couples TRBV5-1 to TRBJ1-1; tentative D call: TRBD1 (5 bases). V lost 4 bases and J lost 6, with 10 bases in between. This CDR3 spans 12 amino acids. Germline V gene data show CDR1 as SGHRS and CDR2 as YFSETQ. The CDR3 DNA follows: TGCGCCAGCAGCCGGGGGGAGGCTGAAGCTTTCTTT. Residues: CASSRGEAEAFF.

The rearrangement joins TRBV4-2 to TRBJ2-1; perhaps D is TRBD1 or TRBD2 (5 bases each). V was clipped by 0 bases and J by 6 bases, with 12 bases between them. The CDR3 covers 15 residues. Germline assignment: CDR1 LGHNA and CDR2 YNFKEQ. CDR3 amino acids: CASSQDSGSSNEQFF. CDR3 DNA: TGTGCCAGCAGCCAAGATTCAGGGAGTAGCAATGAGCAGTTCTTC.

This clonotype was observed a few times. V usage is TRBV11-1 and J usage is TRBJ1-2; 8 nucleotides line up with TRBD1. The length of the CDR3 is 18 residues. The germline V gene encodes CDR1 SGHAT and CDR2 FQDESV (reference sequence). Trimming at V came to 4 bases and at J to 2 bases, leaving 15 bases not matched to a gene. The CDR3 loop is CASSWGRRQGKENYGYTF. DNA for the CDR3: TGTGCCAGCAGCTGGGGAAGAAGACAGGGGAAGGAGAACTATGGCTACACCTTC.

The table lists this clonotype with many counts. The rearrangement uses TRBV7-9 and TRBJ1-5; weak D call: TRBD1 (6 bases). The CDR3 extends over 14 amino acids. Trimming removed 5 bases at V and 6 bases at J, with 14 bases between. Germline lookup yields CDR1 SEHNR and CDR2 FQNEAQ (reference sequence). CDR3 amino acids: CASSGSGTLQPQHF. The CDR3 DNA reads TGTGCCAGCAGCGGATCCGGGACACTTCAGCCCCAGCATTTT.

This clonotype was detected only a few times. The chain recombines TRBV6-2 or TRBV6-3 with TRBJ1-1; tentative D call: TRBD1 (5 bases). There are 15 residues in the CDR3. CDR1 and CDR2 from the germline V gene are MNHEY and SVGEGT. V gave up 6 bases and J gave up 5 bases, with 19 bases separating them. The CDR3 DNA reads TGTGCCAGCAGCCGTCAGACACCGGGGGGAACTGAAGCTTTCTTT. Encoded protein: CASSRQTPGGTEAFF.

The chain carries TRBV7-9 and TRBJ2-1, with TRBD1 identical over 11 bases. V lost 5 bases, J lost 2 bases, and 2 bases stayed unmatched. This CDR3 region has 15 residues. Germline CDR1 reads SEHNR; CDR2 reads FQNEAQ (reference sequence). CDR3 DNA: TGTGCCAGCAGCCGGGGACAGGGGGCCTACAATGAGCAGTTCTTC. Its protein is CASSRGQGAYNEQFF.

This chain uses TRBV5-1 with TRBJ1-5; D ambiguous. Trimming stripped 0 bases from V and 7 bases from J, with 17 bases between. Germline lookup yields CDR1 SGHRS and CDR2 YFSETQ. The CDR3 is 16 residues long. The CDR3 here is CASSLGDEPGGQPQHF. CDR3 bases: TGCGCCAGCAGCTTGGGAGACGAACCGGGCGGCCAGCCCCAGCATTTT.

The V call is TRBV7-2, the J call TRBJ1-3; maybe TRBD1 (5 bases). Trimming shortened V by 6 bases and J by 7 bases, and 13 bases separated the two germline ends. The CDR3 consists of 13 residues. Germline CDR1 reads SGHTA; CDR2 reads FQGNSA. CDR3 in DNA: TGTGCCAGCAGGGACTCGGGGGGGAACACCATATATTTT. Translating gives CASRDSGGNTIYF.